Below are 18 T cell receptor beta chains sequenced from a single sample in a study of naive and memory T cell subsets. Notes on the study in general: Possibly reflecting memory cells re-expressing CD45RA, a few larger clonotypes occurred in naive repertoires, especially CD8.

An equimolar mix of two oligonucleotides served as the beta constant-region primer for TRBC1 and TRBC2. Ligated cDNA was amplified by four rounds of PCR with nested alpha and beta constant-region primers and SP2. TCRdb itself ran the UMI-ligation and nested PCR reads through MiXCR, one entry per CDR3 protein. The data contain around 83,000 distinct CDR3 sequences, over 9% of them singletons. These TCRs' antigens remain unknown. Specimen: naive CD4+ T cells from blood. The receptor source for this set is a human donor in good health.

The chain is built from TRBV14 and TRBJ2-7; the match to TRBD2 covers 7 bases. This CDR3 is 16 amino acids long. Germline V lookup: CDR1 SGHDN, CDR2 FVKESK. J was trimmed by 4 bases and V by 2 bases; bases with no gene match: 11. In nucleotides, the CDR3 is TGTGCCAGCAGCCAAAACGTTTGGGAGGGCGTTTACGAGCAGTACTTC. Its translation: CASSQNVWEGVYEQYF. Filled out from reference TRBV14 and TRBJ2-7, the complete variable domain reads EAGVTQFPSHSVIEKGQTVTLRCDPISGHDNLYWYRRVMGKEIKFLLHFVKESKQDESGMPNNRFLAERTGGTYSTLKVQPAELEDSGVYFCASSQNVWEGVYEQYFGPGTRLTVT.

This clonotype has a handful of counts. The chain has TRBV3-1 and TRBJ1-4, with D possibly TRBD1 on 5 matching bases. V shed 2 bases and J shed 3 bases, with 13 bases lying between them. This CDR3 spans 16 amino acids. Germline V CDR1 and CDR2: LGHDT, YNNKEL (reference sequence). CDR3 amino acids: CASSQTRQLSNEKLFF. The CDR3 region has the DNA TGTGCCAGCAGCCAAACTCGACAGCTTTCTAATGAAAAACTGTTTTTT.

The rearrangement uses TRBV6-1 and TRBJ1-2, with 8 bases matching TRBD1. The V segment lost 7 bases and the J segment 4 bases; nucleotides outside the gene matches: 8. This CDR3 contains 14 residues. Germline V gives CDR1 MNHNS, CDR2 SASEGT. The CDR3 nucleotides read TGTGCCAGCAAAGGACAGGGTGAGAGCTATGGCTACACCTTC. Amino acids: CASKGQGESYGYTF.

The genes are TRBV12-3 or TRBV12-4 and TRBJ2-7; 7 nucleotides line up with TRBD2. This CDR3 is built from 13 residues. V was clipped by 8 bases and J by 3 bases; unmatched bases: 7. This chain's CDR3 is CASSRAGDYEQYF. The CDR3 coding sequence is TGTGCCAGCTCCCGGGCGGGAGACTACGAGCAGTACTTC.

The V call is TRBV21-1, the J call TRBJ1-1; TRBD1, the D gene given by the table, was not confirmed from the DNA. TRBV21-1 is a pseudogene segment. CDR3 length equals 18 residues. CDR3 sequence reads: CASSQIPRSDRENTEAFF. The CDR3 DNA reads as TGTGCCAGCAGCCAAATACCCCGATCGGACAGGGAAAACACTGAAGCTTTCTTT.

The chain has TRBV18 and TRBJ2-7; 11 nucleotides line up with TRBD1. Trimming cost V 4 bases and J 11 bases; bases outside gene matches: 7. CDR3 size: 13 residues. Germline V CDR1 and CDR2: KGHSH, LQKENI. This CDR3 is CASSLGQGALKYF. The CDR3 DNA sequence: TGTGCCAGCTCACTAGGACAGGGGGCGCTGAAGTACTTC. Filled out from reference TRBV18 and TRBJ2-7, the complete variable domain reads NAGVMQNPRHLVRRRGQEARLRCSPMKGHSHVYWYRQLPEEGLKFMVYLQKENIIDESGMPKERFSAEFPKEGPSILRIQQVVRGDSAAYFCASSLGQGALKYFGPGTRLTVT.

V and J are TRBV20-1 and TRBJ2-7, with 9 bases lining up with TRBD1. CDR3 length equals 15 residues. CDR1 DFQATT and CDR2 SNEGSKA come from the germline V gene (reference sequence). The junction had 10 bases not matched to a gene; V was cut back by 0 bases and J by 7 bases. CDR3 DNA sequence: TGCAGTGCTAGAGATCCGGGACAGGGCGCAGTGGAGCAGTACTTC. Amino acid sequence: CSARDPGQGAVEQYF.

The chain uses TRBV5-1 and TRBJ2-3; D uncertain. Per the germline V gene, CDR1 is SGHRS and CDR2 is YFSETQ. The CDR3 covers 14 residues. Deletions cut 0 bases from V and 2 bases from J, with 7 bases between. CDR3 protein: CASSLAVVTDTQYF. CDR3 DNA: TGCGCCAGCAGCTTGGCCGTTGTCACAGATACGCAGTATTTT.

There are a few counts of this clonotype. The DNA of the CDR3 is TGTGCCAGCAGTTCCGGGACAGGGGCCATAAATCAGCCCCAGCATTTT. Translation: CASSSGTGAINQPQHF. The chain joins TRBV12-3 or TRBV12-4 to TRBJ1-5, with 10 bases lining up with TRBD1. This CDR3 is 16 amino acids long. J gave up 4 bases and V 4 bases, and 7 bases lay outside the gene matches.

CDR3: CASSSDRTGAPQHF. In DNA, the CDR3 is TGTGCCAGCAGCTCAGACAGGACGGGCGCGCCCCAGCATTTT. The chain uses TRBV6-2 or TRBV6-3 and TRBJ1-5; perhaps TRBD1 as D (6 bases). The CDR3 sequence is 14 residues long. Looked up from germline, CDR1 is MNHEY and CDR2 is SVGEGT. Trimming took off 6 bases at V and 9 bases at J, with 18 bases between the two ends.

This chain connects TRBV7-2 to TRBJ2-7; 11 positions agree with TRBD1. The germline gives CDR1 SGHTA, CDR2 FQGNSA. V lost 5 bases and J lost 8; bases outside the gene matches: 8. CDR3 length equals 14 residues. The CDR3 sequence: CASSPGTGGYQQYF. The DNA of the CDR3 is TGTGCCAGCAGCCCCGGGACAGGGGGGTACCAGCAGTACTTC.

This clonotype turned up a few times. This chain joins TRBV12-3 or TRBV12-4 and TRBJ1-2, with TRBD1 matching over 7 bases. CDR3 length: 16 amino acids. Germline trimming cut 4 bases from V and 0 bases from J; bases unmatched to any gene: 8. CDR3: CASSSDGTATNYGYTF. The CDR3 nucleotides are TGTGCCAGCAGTTCAGACGGGACAGCCACTAACTATGGCTACACCTTC.

V gene TRBV6-1 combines with J gene TRBJ2-7; the D call may be TRBD1 or TRBD2 (7 bases each). Looked up from germline, CDR1 is MNHNS and CDR2 is SASEGT. V was cut by 7 bases and J by 0 bases, with 13 bases left in between. The CDR3 has 14 amino acids. CDR3 in amino acids: CASNFRGGSYEQYF. CDR3 sequence (DNA): TGTGCCAGCAACTTCAGGGGGGGCTCCTACGAGCAGTACTTC.

To note about this clonotype: Its ends do not fully match the called genes, so a read error is possible. The V and J genes are TRBV6-1 and TRBJ2-7; D call uncertain. The CDR3 runs to 13 residues. CDR1 MNHNS and CDR2 SASEGT come from the germline V gene. The CDR3 sequence: CASSEGHFTAAPF. The CDR3 DNA follows: TGTGCCAGCAGTGAAGGGCATTTTACTGCCGCTCCCTTC.

This chain connects TRBV19 to TRBJ1-1; D is undetermined. The CDR3 covers 13 residues. V was shortened by 2 bases and J by 7 bases, with 11 bases between the two germline ends. Looked up from germline, CDR1 is LNHDA and CDR2 is SQIVND (reference sequence). The CDR3 spells CASSITTTSEAFF. The DNA for the CDR3 is TGTGCCAGTAGTATAACGACAACAAGTGAAGCTTTCTTT.

J is TRBJ1-5 and V is TRBV12-3 or TRBV12-4; no definite D call. This CDR3 has 15 residues. Trimming shortened V by 2 bases and J by 4 bases, and 12 bases separated the two germline ends. The CDR3 region has the DNA TGTGCCAGCAGTTTACAAATAACAAAAAATCAGCCCCAGCATTTT. This sequence encodes CASSLQITKNQPQHF.

This clonotype showed up many times. The rearrangement uses TRBV12-3 or TRBV12-4 and TRBJ2-7, with TRBD2 matching 8 bases. V dropped 6 bases and J dropped 3; count of bases not matched to a gene: 16. The CDR3 runs 17 residues. The CDR3 region has the DNA TGTGCCAGCAGCCCTAACCGCGGGGGGACCGAATACTACGAGCAGTACTTC. This translates into CASSPNRGGTEYYEQYF.

This CDR3 is CASSLATGYGNTIYF. The CDR3, as DNA: TGCGCCAGCAGCTTGGCGACAGGGTATGGAAACACCATATATTTT. The J gene is TRBJ1-3, the V gene TRBV5-1; the match to TRBD1 covers 7 bases. The CDR3 extends over 15 amino acids. V lost 0 bases to trimming and J lost 3 bases; unmatched junction nucleotides: 3. Germline V gene data show CDR1 as SGHRS and CDR2 as YFSETQ.